These T cell receptor beta chains were read from a single sample in a study of glioma-infiltrating T cells after dendritic cell vaccination. TCRdb's table, derived via immunoSEQ multiplex PCR, lists solely in-frame clones and lacks some. The sample records about 82,000 clones, approximately 90% being singletons. The sample here was blood, taken before dendritic cell vaccination. The origin of the receptors is a human donor with glioblastoma. Both conserved end residues are part of each CDR3. Clone sizes are given selectively: once, few, many, or a class where the clone is expanded.

>.|TRBV9|TRBJ2-6|13
CASSVGGESVLTF
>.|TRBV30|TRBJ1-5|16
CAWSVQGGLSNQPQHF
>.|TRBV11-2|TRBJ1-1|14
CASSPGQGNTEAFF
>.|TRBV7-3|TRBJ2-3|15
CASSPTGGQADTQYF
>.|TRBV6-1|TRBJ2-7|16
CASSEYPGQGAYEQYF
>once|TRBV30|TRBJ1-5|14
CAWSVGQGGQPQHF
>.|TRBV6-4|TRBJ2-1|17
CASSDSGGGASYNEQFF
>.|TRBV9|TRBJ2-2|16
CASSLTGQTNTGELFF
>.|TRBV7-3|TRBJ2-1|15
CASSLTTSGPNEQFF
>.|TRBV6-5|TRBJ1-2|15
CASSYSAGLGYGYTF
>.|TRBV30|TRBJ2-5|13
CAWSFRISETQYF
>.|TRBV6-5|TRBJ2-2|14
CASSDSMNTGELFF
>once|TRBV5-1|TRBJ2-3|16
CASSWGTSGSPDTQYF
>.|TRBV7-8|TRBJ2-4|18
CASSSPASGGLAKNIQYF
>.|TRBV9|TRBJ1-3|14
CASSVDAGGNTIYF
>.|TRBV29-1|TRBJ1-2|13
CSANFEDSSGYTF
>.|TRBV6-5|TRBJ1-2|13
CASSPEAAMGYTF
>.|TRBV4-2|TRBJ2-1|16
CASSRATGEGEREQFF
>.|TRBV6-4|TRBJ1-5|16
CANPHQREGKGQPQHF
>.|TRBV5-4|TRBJ2-3|13
CASSLVQGSTQYF
>.|TRBV30|TRBJ1-2|14
CAWSVGQGSYGYTF
>.|TRBV30|TRBJ2-7|12
CAWSVTGYEQYF
>.|TRBV4-2|TRBJ1-6|17
CASSQGTYSAANSPLHF
>.|TRBV30|TRBJ1-1|15
CAWSVLRGMNTEAFF
>.|TRBV29-1|TRBJ2-3|15
CSVGEGVRTTDTQYF
>.|TRBV27|TRBJ2-2|16
CASRDPGQGHTGELFF
>.|TRBV6-1|TRBJ1-1|11
CASSEIREAFF
>.|TRBV19|TRBJ1-1|15
CASSTQGGMNTEAFF
>.|TRBV6-5|TRBJ2-7|14
CASSPSQGGYEQYF
>once|TRBV7-3|TRBJ2-5|13
CASSLTIQETQYF
>.|TRBV19|TRBJ2-5|16
CASSMFGLAMGETQYF
>.|TRBV7-2|.|16
CASSLIGTASSYEQYF
>.|TRBV10-3|TRBJ2-7|13
CAIWSGQPYEQYF
>.|TRBV6-1|TRBJ1-1|11
CASWGDTEAFF
>.|TRBV7-9|TRBJ2-3|15
CASTLGTGAGDTQYF
>.|TRBV30|TRBJ1-2|14
CAWSVLAGGGGYTF
>.|TRBV5-1|TRBJ2-5|20
CASSSGGTGGLLTLRETQYF
>.|TRBV21-1|TRBJ2-5|15
CASSMTSGQQETQYF
>.|TRBV9|TRBJ2-1|17
CASSPRPAAMSYNEQFF
>.|TRBV19|TRBJ2-7|13
CASSGGSPYEQYF
>.|TRBV5-6|TRBJ2-4|16
CASSLGWAGSQNIQYF
>.|TRBV7-6|TRBJ2-1|16
CASSLATSGSKNEQFF
>.|TRBV6-1|TRBJ1-5|15
CASKTTGQTNQPQHF
>.|TRBV6-6|TRBJ1-2|15
CASTSGWGLSGGYTF
>.|TRBV2|TRBJ2-3|13
CASKGLHTDTQYF
>once|TRBV2|TRBJ1-1|13
CASSVRGNTEAFF
>.|TRBV5-1|TRBJ1-5|15
CASSFGTASNQPQHF
>.|TRBV5-6|TRBJ2-7|11
CASSWGEEQYF
>.|TRBV27|TRBJ2-7|16
CASSLFRTSGSHEQYF